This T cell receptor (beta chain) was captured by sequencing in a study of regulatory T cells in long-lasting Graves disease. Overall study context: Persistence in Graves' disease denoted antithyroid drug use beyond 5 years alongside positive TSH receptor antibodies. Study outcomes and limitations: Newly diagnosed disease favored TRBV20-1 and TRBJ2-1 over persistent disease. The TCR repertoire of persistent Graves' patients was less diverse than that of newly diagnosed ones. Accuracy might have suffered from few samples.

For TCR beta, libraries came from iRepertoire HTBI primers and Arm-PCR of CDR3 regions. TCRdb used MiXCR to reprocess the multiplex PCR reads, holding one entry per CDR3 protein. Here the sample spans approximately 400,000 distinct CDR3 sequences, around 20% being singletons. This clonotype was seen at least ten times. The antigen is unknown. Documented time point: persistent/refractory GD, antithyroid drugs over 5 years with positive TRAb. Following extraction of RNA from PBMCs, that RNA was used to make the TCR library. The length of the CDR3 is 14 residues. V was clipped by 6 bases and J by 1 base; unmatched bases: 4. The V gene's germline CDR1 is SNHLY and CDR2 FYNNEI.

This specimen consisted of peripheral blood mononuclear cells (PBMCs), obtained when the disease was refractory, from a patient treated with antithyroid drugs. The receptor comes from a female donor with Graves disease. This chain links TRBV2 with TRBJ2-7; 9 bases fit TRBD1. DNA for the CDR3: TGTGCCAGCAGGTGGGACAGGGTATCCTACGAGCAGTACTTC. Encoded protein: CASRWDRVSYEQYF. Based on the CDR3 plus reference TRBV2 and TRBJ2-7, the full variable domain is EPEVTQTPSHQVTQMGQEVILRCVPISNHLYFYWYRQILGQKVEFLVSFYNNEISEKSEIFDDQFSVERPDGSNFTLKIRSTKLEDSAMYFCASRWDRVSYEQYFGPGTRLTVT.